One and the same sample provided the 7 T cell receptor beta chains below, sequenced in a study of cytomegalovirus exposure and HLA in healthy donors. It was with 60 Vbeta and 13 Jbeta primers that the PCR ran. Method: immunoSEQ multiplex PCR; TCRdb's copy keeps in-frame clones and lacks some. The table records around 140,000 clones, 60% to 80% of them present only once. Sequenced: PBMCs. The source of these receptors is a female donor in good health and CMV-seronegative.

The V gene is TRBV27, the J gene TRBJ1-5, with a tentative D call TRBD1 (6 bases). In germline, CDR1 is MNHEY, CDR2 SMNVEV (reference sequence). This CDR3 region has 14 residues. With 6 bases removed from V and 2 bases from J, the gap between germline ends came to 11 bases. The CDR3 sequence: CASRLGAGNQPQHF. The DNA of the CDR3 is TGTGCCAGCAGGCTGGGGGCCGGCAATCAGCCCCAGCATTTT.

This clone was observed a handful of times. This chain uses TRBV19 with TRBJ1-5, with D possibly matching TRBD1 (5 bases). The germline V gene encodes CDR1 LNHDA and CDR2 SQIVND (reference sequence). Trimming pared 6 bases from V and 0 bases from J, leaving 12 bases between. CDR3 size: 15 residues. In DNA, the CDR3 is TGTGCCAGTAGGACAACGGGGGTTAGCAATCAGCCCCAGCATTTT. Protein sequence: CASRTTGVSNQPQHF.

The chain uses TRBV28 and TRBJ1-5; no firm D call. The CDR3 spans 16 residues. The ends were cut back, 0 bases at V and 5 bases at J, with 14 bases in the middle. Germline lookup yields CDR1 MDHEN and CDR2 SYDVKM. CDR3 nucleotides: TGTGCCAGCAGTTTATGGGGCCCTGGAAATGATCAGCCCCAGCATTTT. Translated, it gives CASSLWGPGNDQPQHF.

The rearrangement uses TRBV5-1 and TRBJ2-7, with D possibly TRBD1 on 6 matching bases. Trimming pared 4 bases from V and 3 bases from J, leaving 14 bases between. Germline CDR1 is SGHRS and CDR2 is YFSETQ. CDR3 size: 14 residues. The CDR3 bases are TGCGCCAGCAGCCCCCCGAGCAGGGGCTACGAGCAGTACTTC. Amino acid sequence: CASSPPSRGYEQYF. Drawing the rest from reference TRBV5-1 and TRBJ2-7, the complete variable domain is KAGVTQTPRYLIKTRGQQVTLSCSPISGHRSVSWYQQTPGQGLQFLFEYFSETQRNKGNFPGRFSGRQFSNSRSEMNVSTLELGDSALYLCASSPPSRGYEQYFGPGTRLTVT.

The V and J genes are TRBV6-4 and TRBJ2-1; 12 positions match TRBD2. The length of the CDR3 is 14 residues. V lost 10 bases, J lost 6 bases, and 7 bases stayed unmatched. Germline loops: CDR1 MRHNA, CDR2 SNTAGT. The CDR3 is CAIPSGREVNEQFF. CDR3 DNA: TGTGCCATCCCTAGCGGGAGGGAGGTCAATGAGCAGTTCTTC.

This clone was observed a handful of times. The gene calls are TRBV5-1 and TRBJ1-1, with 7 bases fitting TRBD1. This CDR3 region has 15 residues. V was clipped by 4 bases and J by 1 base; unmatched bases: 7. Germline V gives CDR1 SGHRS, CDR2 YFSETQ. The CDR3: CASSMTQGRNTEAFF. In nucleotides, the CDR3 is TGCGCCAGCAGCATGACACAGGGGCGGAACACTGAAGCTTTCTTT.

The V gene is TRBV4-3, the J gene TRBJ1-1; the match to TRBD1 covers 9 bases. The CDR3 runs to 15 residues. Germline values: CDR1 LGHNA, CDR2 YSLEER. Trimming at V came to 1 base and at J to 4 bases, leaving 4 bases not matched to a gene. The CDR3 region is CASSQAGQGITEAFF. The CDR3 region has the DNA TGCGCCAGCAGCCAAGCCGGACAGGGGATCACTGAAGCTTTCTTT.